This T cell receptor beta chain comes out of a study of shared clonotypes between healthy human individuals (dated by TCRdb to about 2020). With regard to the full study: A few men and two women, aged 18 to 49 years, made up the cohort. Libraries were prepared and TCR repertoires were sequenced by different laboratories using diverse techniques, in order to increase sequencing depth and limit assay-specific biases. For each donor, CD4 naive and CD4 memory were each given three plates, CD8 naive was given two plates, and CD8 memory was given one plate. Per donor, leukapheresis produced somewhere between about 0.94 and 9.5 billion PBMCs. Blood TCR repertoires of roughly five healthy adults were deeply sequenced to estimate repertoire size and the extent of clonotype sharing between individuals. Broader findings and caveats from the paper: When a handful of donors were compared, the shared fraction of clonotypes was roughly 5% for naive CD4, around 3.5% for naive CD8, roughly 2.5% for memory CD4, and around 0.4% for memory CD8. Even with the large sequencing depth, rarefaction of the sorted-subset datasets indicated that sequencing was incomplete. Pairwise subsampling led to the expectation that sequencing depth would affect the degree of clonotype sharing among donors. Estimated clonotype richness was generally larger for naive than for memory subsets. Sampling was limited to blood, and TCR repertoires in tissue likely differ from TCR repertoires in blood. Compared with non-shared clonotypes, clonotypes shared by all four sorted-subset donors had higher generation probabilities. The small number of donors limited the genetic and exposure-history diversity represented.

Comment on this clone: Its cognate antigen has yet to be identified. Base qualities are missing; no much larger clone stands one base away.

CD8 naive samples were obtained by positive selection for CCR7 among CD45RO-negative cells, yielding a CD45RA+CCR7+ population from which TemRA cells were excluded. Healthy HIV-negative adults with no recently reported acute infections or vaccinations were included as donors. Every donor was a Caucasian adult living in Nashville, Tennessee, USA. Blood was obtained by leukapheresis, after which PBMCs were separated by Ficoll-Histopaque density gradient centrifugation and cryopreserved in liquid nitrogen vapor phase. Analytical flow cytometry was used to check the purity and quantity of every magnetically sorted T cell population. Genomic DNA was isolated from each sorted fraction and quantified by UV absorbance on a Nanodrop 2000c. Including cysteine and phenylalanine, the CDR3 has 17 amino acids. Of all the DNA, just the CDR3 is kept, 51 bases in frame from base 1. The germline V gene specifies MGHRA as CDR1 and YSYEKL as CDR2. Deletion took 1 base off V and 6 bases off J, with a span of 20 bases between the germline ends.

Using the deep immunoSEQ assay, TCR CDR3 regions were amplified from genomic DNA by multiplex PCR. Genomic DNA extracted from each cell subset was distributed evenly over all wells of several immunoSEQ 96-well plates, and each plate served as one replicate. For sorted subsets, about 210 ng of genomic DNA, equivalent to some 30,000 T cell genomes, went into each replicate PCR. Purified libraries were quantified with a Qubit 3.0 fluorometer, sized on a Bioanalyzer 2100, and re-quantified with the KAPA Library Quantification kit. A separate single-read 150-cycle Illumina NextSeq 550 flow cell was used to sequence each immunoSEQ 96-well plate. In the paper's pipeline: The immunoSEQ output contained only junctional sequences without quality scores, so filtering could not match that applied to full-length reads. Sequences were annotated with PyIR, a Python wrapper for IgBLAST v1.9, using IMGT germline references to assign V/J genes and CDR3. Any read was removed if the V/J assignment was weak (E-value above 1e-6), the CDR3 was missing, or the read contained stop codons, out-of-frame junctions, or ambiguous translated residues. V3J clonotypes were defined by identical inferred V gene, J gene, and CDR3 amino acid sequence. Percentage overlap between repertoires was calculated by dividing the number of shared unique clonotypes by the size of the smaller repertoire. Repertoire richness was assessed with RTK rarefaction, the Chao1 estimator, and Recon v2.1 estimates of unobserved clonotypes. OLGA was used to compute generation probabilities for all TCRbeta clonotypes that the gDNA method yielded from a handful of donors. What TCRdb holds here is the immuneACCESS table cut down to in-frame rearrangements. Part of the clones is not present; checked against another copy, under half of the missing clones reflect an unresolved V gene, and the others are unexplained. The V and J calls and clone size were taken over from that table, and D and trimming were inferred from the DNA. Here the sample has over 2 million clones; about 95% occur a single time. In total, the top ten clones hold 0.9% to 1.4% of the sample.

This sequence was found in a man younger than 30 in good health. The sequenced sample was naive CD8+ T cells sorted from blood. The sample's cell subset or site label, decoded: CD45RA+CCR7+. The rearranged chain carries TRBV4-1 and TRBJ2-3; TRBD1 is perhaps the D gene, given 6 matching bases. CDR3 sequence: CASSQGSRGVRWDTQYF. The bases read TGCGCCAGCAGCCAAGGATCCAGGGGAGTGAGGTGGGATACGCAGTATTTT.